Presented here are 24 T cell receptor beta chains from one specimen sequenced in a study of T cell changes during pregnancy in multiple sclerosis. Only in-frame clones appear in the TCRdb table, and some are missing; sequencing was by immunoSEQ multiplex PCR. The sample has about 110,000 clones, about nine tenths seen once. This specimen was peripheral blood, taken after pregnancy. These receptors were collected from a female donor with multiple sclerosis, enrolled in a pregnancy study.

The J gene is TRBJ2-7, the V gene TRBV28, with TRBD2 identical over 14 bases. Losses at the gene ends were 3 bases for V and 2 bases for J; bases not matched to a gene: 3. The CDR3 is 16 residues long. Germline V gene sequence: CDR1 MDHEN, CDR2 SYDVKM. The CDR3 spells CASSLSTSGRAYEQYF. The DNA of the CDR3 is TGTGCCAGCAGTTTGTCGACTAGCGGGAGGGCCTACGAGCAGTACTTC. Supplemented by reference TRBV28 and TRBJ2-7, the full variable domain reads DVKVTQSSRYLVKRTGEKVFLECVQDMDHENMFWYRQDPGLGLRLIYFSYDVKMKEKGDIPEGYSVSREKKERFSLILESASTNQTSMYLCASSLSTSGRAYEQYFGPGTRLTVT.

This chain uses TRBV19 with TRBJ1-2; D is ambiguous. Trimming cost V 3 bases and J 4 bases, with 18 bases left between them. CDR1 and CDR2 (germline): LNHDA, SQIVND (reference sequence). The CDR3 is made up of 16 amino acids. Written as DNA, the CDR3 is TGTGCCAGTAGTATTGGAGTGGACTCTCTGGGCTATGGCTACACCTTC. It is translated as CASSIGVDSLGYGYTF.

The V and J genes are TRBV6-1 and TRBJ2-3; a possible D gene is TRBD2 (5 bases). The CDR3 is 14 amino acids. V lost 7 bases and J lost 2, with 13 bases in between. Germline assignment: CDR1 MNHNS and CDR2 SASEGT. DNA of the CDR3: TGTGCCAGCACCGAACGGGATTCCACAGATACGCAGTATTTT. Translation gives CASTERDSTDTQYF.

This clone was seen a single time. The chain couples TRBV7-2 to TRBJ2-7; 10 bases align to TRBD2. This CDR3 region has 18 residues. Germline V gene lookup returns CDR1 SGHTA and CDR2 FQGNSA. J gave up 7 bases and V 0 bases, and 15 bases lay outside the gene matches. CDR3 DNA sequence: TGTGCCAGCAGCTTAGCAGCGGGGGGGCTTCCCCCTTCGTGGGAGCAGTACTTC. This sequence encodes CASSLAAGGLPPSWEQYF.

The chain couples TRBV15 to TRBJ1-1; unclear D gene. The CDR3 spans 15 residues. Trimming shortened V by 2 bases and J by 1 base, and 11 bases separated the two germline ends. Germline values: CDR1 LNHNV, CDR2 YYDKDF (reference sequence). The CDR3 sequence is CATSRTQDQNTEAFF. The CDR3 coding sequence is TGTGCCACCAGCAGAACCCAGGATCAGAACACTGAAGCTTTCTTT.

J is TRBJ2-3 and V is TRBV23-1; 8 bases are a match to TRBD2. TRBV23-1 is given ORF status, its function remaining uncertain. V lost 3 bases, J lost 4 bases, and 9 bases stayed unmatched. The CDR3 is 16 residues long. Written as DNA, the CDR3 is TGCGCCAGCAGTCACCGGACTAGCAGTGAGGCAGATACGCAGTATTTT. Protein: CASSHRTSSEADTQYF.

This clone was seen just once. The rearrangement joins TRBV4-1 to TRBJ1-4; 11 nucleotides align to TRBD1. Looked up from germline, CDR1 is MGHRA and CDR2 is YSYEKL. The CDR3 is 19 residues long. The V gene end was trimmed by 0 bases and the J gene end by 8 bases; junction bases not matched to a gene: 14. This CDR3 reads CASSQDFGTGGLIREKLFF. The DNA of the CDR3 is TGCGCCAGCAGCCAAGACTTCGGGACAGGGGGACTGATTAGAGAAAAACTGTTTTTT.

The genes are TRBV19 and TRBJ2-5; 11 bases fit TRBD2. CDR3 length: 15 residues. V lost 3 bases, J lost 5 bases, and 5 bases stayed unmatched. CDR1 and CDR2 from the germline V gene are LNHDA and SQIVND (reference sequence). The CDR3 nucleotides read TGTGCCAGTAGTATCAATAGCGGGGGGGGCGAGACCCAGTACTTC. This sequence encodes CASSINSGGGETQYF. The variable domain in full, with the rest retrieved from reference TRBV19 and TRBJ2-5, is DGGITQSPKYLFRKEGQNVTLSCEQNLNHDAMYWYRQDPGQGLRLIYYSQIVNDFQKGDIAEGYSVSREKKESFPLTVTSAQKNPTAFYLCASSINSGGGETQYFGPGTRLLVL.

The chain employs TRBV2 and TRBJ1-2; 8 bases map to TRBD1. J gave up 8 bases and V 9 bases, and 5 bases lay outside the gene matches. The CDR3 sequence is 11 residues long. Germline-derived CDR1 and CDR2 are SNHLY and FYNNEI. The CDR3 nucleotides are TGTGCCAGTACAGGGGGAGGGGGCTACACCTTC. It encodes CASTGGGGYTF. The variable domain in full, with the rest retrieved from reference TRBV2 and TRBJ1-2, is EPEVTQTPSHQVTQMGQEVILRCVPISNHLYFYWYRQILGQKVEFLVSFYNNEISEKSEIFDDQFSVERPDGSNFTLKIRSTKLEDSAMYFCASTGGGGYTFGSGTRLTVV.

V is TRBV21-1 and J is TRBJ1-1. TRBV21-1 has pseudogene status. The CDR3 covers 15 residues. Written as DNA, the CDR3 is TGTGCCAGCAGCAAAGCCCTTAGACGGGGAACTGAAGCTTTCTTT. It codes for CASSKALRRGTEAFF.

This clone appeared a single time. The chain employs TRBV6-1 and TRBJ1-5; a weak D match, TRBD1 (5 bases). CDR1 and CDR2 from the germline V gene are MNHNS and SASEGT. The length of the CDR3 is 15 residues. Trimming stripped 0 bases from V and 3 bases from J, with 9 bases between. As DNA, the CDR3 is TGTGCCAGCAGTGAAGCGCAAGGGGCCAATCAGCCCCAGCATTTT. Encoded protein: CASSEAQGANQPQHF.

With regard to this clone: The junction differs from germline at one of its ends, possibly a read error. This sequence joins TRBV28 and TRBJ2-1; 8 bases are a match to TRBD2. The CDR3 sequence is 11 residues long. Germline CDR1 and CDR2: MDHEN and SYDVKM. The CDR3 spells CASTSGTRVIF. CDR3 in DNA: TGTGCCAGCACCTCAGGGACTAGGGTAATCTTC.

This clone was counted once. The rearrangement uses TRBV19 and TRBJ2-7; 15 bases are shared with TRBD2. Germline-derived CDR1 and CDR2 are LNHDA and SQIVND (reference sequence). The CDR3 consists of 15 residues. V lost 3 bases, J lost 5 bases, and 2 bases stayed unmatched. The CDR3 DNA follows: TGTGCCAGTAGTATCGGGACTAGCGGGAGGAACGAGCAGTACTTC. Amino acid sequence: CASSIGTSGRNEQYF.

The rearrangement joins TRBV29-1 to TRBJ1-2, with D unresolved. Germline values: CDR1 SQVTM, CDR2 ANQGSEA. V gave up 3 bases and J gave up 2 bases, with 13 bases separating them. The CDR3 sequence is 14 residues long. CDR3 nucleotides: TGCAGCGTTGAGTCACTCATTCCGAACTATGGCTACACCTTC. Translating it yields CSVESLIPNYGYTF.

This chain uses TRBV5-6 with TRBJ2-3; 7 bases fit TRBD2. This CDR3 comprises 16 residues. CDR1 and CDR2 from the germline V gene are SGHDT and YYEEEE. J gave up 2 bases and V 0 bases, and 6 bases lay outside the gene matches. For the CDR3, the DNA is TGTGCCAGCAGCTTGGGGCGGGGGACTTACACAGATACGCAGTATTTT. It codes for CASSLGRGTYTDTQYF.

The V gene is TRBV27, the J gene TRBJ2-7; 9 bases fit TRBD2. The CDR3 loop spans 15 amino acids. Per the germline V gene, CDR1 is MNHEY and CDR2 is SMNVEV (reference sequence). The V segment lost 2 bases and the J segment 5 bases; nucleotides outside the gene matches: 7. In DNA form, the CDR3 reads TGTGCCAGCAGTTTACTGGCGGGAGGGATCCACGAGCAGTACTTC. This sequence encodes CASSLLAGGIHEQYF.

The chain uses TRBV5-1 and TRBJ1-1; D gene uncertain. Germline CDR1 is SGHRS and CDR2 is YFSETQ. Trimming stripped 4 bases from V and 1 base from J, with 8 bases between. There are 13 residues in the CDR3. The CDR3 DNA is TGCGCCAGCAGCGCTACCCAGAACACTGAAGCTTTCTTT. Encoded protein: CASSATQNTEAFF.

The chain has TRBV28 and TRBJ1-5; maybe TRBD1 (5 bases). V was pared by 5 bases and J by 6 bases, with 14 bases between. Germline values: CDR1 MDHEN, CDR2 SYDVKM. The CDR3 loop spans 14 amino acids. The CDR3 nucleotides are TGTGCCAGCAGTCTCGATAACAGGTTTCAGCCCCAGCATTTT. It is translated as CASSLDNRFQPQHF. Variable domain in full (rest from reference TRBV28 and TRBJ1-5): DVKVTQSSRYLVKRTGEKVFLECVQDMDHENMFWYRQDPGLGLRLIYFSYDVKMKEKGDIPEGYSVSREKKERFSLILESASTNQTSMYLCASSLDNRFQPQHFGDGTRLSIL.

The rearrangement uses TRBV29-1 and TRBJ2-1; D is undetermined. Trimming took off 6 bases at V and 1 base at J, with 16 bases between the two ends. This CDR3 region has 15 residues. The germline V gene has CDR1 SQVTM and CDR2 ANQGSEA. The DNA of the CDR3 is TGCAGCGTAGGCCCTTTTGCGACTTCCTACAATGAGCAGTTCTTC. Translated: CSVGPFATSYNEQFF.

The chain combines TRBV30 with TRBJ2-1, with 7 bases aligning to TRBD2. Per the germline V gene, CDR1 is GTSNPN and CDR2 is SVGIG (reference sequence). This CDR3 comprises 11 residues. V lost 8 bases and J lost 9; bases outside the gene matches: 7. The CDR3: CARGLVGEQFF. DNA for the CDR3: TGTGCCAGAGGACTAGTGGGTGAGCAGTTCTTC.

The CDR3 reads CAGASGYEQYF. CDR3 coding DNA: TGTGCAGGGGCTAGCGGTTACGAGCAGTACTTC. J is TRBJ2-7 and V is TRBV30, with 7 bases that match TRBD2. CDR1 GTSNPN and CDR2 SVGIG come from the germline V gene (reference sequence). The CDR3 covers 11 residues.

The CDR3 DNA follows: TGTGCCAGCTCACCACCGAGGACCGTGGACTACAACACCGGGGAGCTGTTTTTT. Amino acids: CASSPPRTVDYNTGELFF. This rearrangement joins TRBV18 to TRBJ2-2; D is perhaps TRBD2 (6 bases). The CDR3 is made up of 18 amino acids. Germline V gives CDR1 KGHSH, CDR2 LQKENI. With 0 bases removed from V and 2 bases from J, the gap between germline ends came to 16 bases.

The genes are TRBV6-1 and TRBJ2-2, with unresolved D. This CDR3 has 14 amino acids. Germline V gene lookup returns CDR1 MNHNS and CDR2 SASEGT. The ends were cut back, 3 bases at V and 1 base at J, with 6 bases in the middle. CDR3 nucleotide sequence: TGTGCCAGCAGTGATCTCTTGAACACCGGGGAGCTGTTTTTT. This codes for CASSDLLNTGELFF.

The chain is built from TRBV30 and TRBJ2-2; no clear D gene. CDR3 size: 14 residues. Germline V CDR1 and CDR2: GTSNPN, SVGIG (reference sequence). V was shortened by 2 bases and J by 0 bases, with 7 bases between the two germline ends. CDR3 DNA: TGTGCCTGGAGTCGGCTAGCGAACACCGGGGAGCTGTTTTTT. It codes for CAWSRLANTGELFF.